This entry concerns a single TCR beta chain. Its target is not known. Germline loops: CDR1 SGHTA, CDR2 FQGNSA. Losses at the gene ends were 1 base for V and 6 bases for J; bases not matched to a gene: 6. CDR3 length equals 16 residues. The sample comes from a study of T cell responses to AZD1222 COVID-19 vaccine. Notes on the study in general: Most donors were white British and more were female, and clonal diversity was possibly underestimated. Seropositivity was recorded at baseline in only a handful of AZD1222 recipients. The peak T cell response came first, and repertoires were sampled only after it.

The table came from immunoSEQ multiplex PCR; TCRdb's copy has only in-frame clones and leaves some out. The table records 75,000 to 95,000 clones, about 91% of them present only once. This rearrangement joins TRBV7-2 to TRBJ1-2, with 12 bases lining up with TRBD1. Source: peripheral blood, taken 28 days after the second dose of the MenACWY control vaccine. The receptor was derived from an adult who received the MenACWY meningococcal vaccine as a control. The CDR3 DNA is TGTGCCAGCAGCTTAGGACCGGGACAGGGGGCTCATGGCTACACCTTC. Encoded protein: CASSLGPGQGAHGYTF.